These T cell receptor beta chains were read from a single sample in a study of T cell repertoires and HLA-DP antigens. No antigen has been assigned to these receptors. Repertoires were generated with immunoSEQ multiplex PCR, while TCRdb's copy carries only in-frame clones and drops some. The data show approximately 100,000 clones, roughly nine tenths seen once. Sequencing input: CD4+ T cells from PBMCs. The receptor set was obtained from a man over 45 in good health and CMV-seronegative. The CDR3 runs from the conserved cysteine through the conserved F or W. A D gene is named only where the DNA matches it firmly. The size entry is marked missing in some rows and otherwise reads once, few, many or a size class.

d_call	v_call	clone_size	j_call	cdr3_nt	cdr3_aa
TRBD1	TRBV7-7	NA	TRBJ1-4	TGTGCTAGCAGCCCGACCCGGGACAGGAATGAAAAACTGTTTTTT	CASSPTRDRNEKLFF
TRBD2	TRBV9	NA	TRBJ2-3	TGTGCCAGCAGCGCCGGGACTAGCGGGACTACTAGCACAGATACGCAGTATTTT	CASSAGTSGTTSTDTQYF
NA	TRBV30	few	TRBJ1-3	TGTGCCTGGAGTCCGGATGGGTGGAGAAACACCATATATTTT	CAWSPDGWRNTIYF
NA	TRBV6-6	NA	TRBJ2-7	TGTGCCAGCAGTTACGGGGCAGGGCGCGAGCAGTACTTC	CASSYGAGREQYF
TRBD2	TRBV7-6	NA	TRBJ2-4	TGTGCCAGCGATCCTGGGACTAGCGGAGATAATAGCATTCAGTACTTC	CASDPGTSGDNSIQYF
TRBD1	TRBV5-1	NA	TRBJ2-7	TGCGCCAGCAGCAGGGACAGGGGGGATATAGGGGAGCAGTACTTC	CASSRDRGDIGEQYF
NA	TRBV19	once	TRBJ1-6	TGTGCCAGTAATTTGGGGAACTCACCCCTCCACTTT	CASNLGNSPLHF
NA	TRBV11-3	NA	TRBJ2-2	TGTGCCAGCAGCCCCGAGGGGGGATCGGTGCTGTTTTTT	CASSPEGGSVLFF
NA	TRBV28	NA	TRBJ2-7	TGTGCCAGCAGTTTAGAAGGCGAGCAGTACTTC	CASSLEGEQYF
NA	TRBV15	NA	TRBJ2-7	TGTGCCACCAGCTTTGGTTCCGAGCAGTACTTC	CATSFGSEQYF
NA	TRBV11-2	NA	TRBJ2-3	TGTGCCAGCAGCTTAACCGTCTTGGGAGATACGCAGTATTTT	CASSLTVLGDTQYF
NA	TRBV30	once	TRBJ1-1	TGTGCCTGGAGATGGGACACTGAAGCTTTCTTT	CAWRWDTEAFF
NA	TRBV7-2	many	TRBJ1-1	TGTGCCAGCAGCTTAACCCCCCAGGAGAACACTGAAGCTTTCTTT	CASSLTPQENTEAFF
NA	TRBV18	NA	TRBJ1-5	TGTGCCAGCTCACCAACGGACGGTCGCAATCAGCCCCAGCATTTT	CASSPTDGRNQPQHF
NA	TRBV5-4	few	TRBJ2-5	TGTGCCAGCAGCTACGACTCGGGTCACCAAGAGACCCAGTACTTC	CASSYDSGHQETQYF
NA	TRBV2	NA	TRBJ1-4	TGTGCCAGCAGTGCGCGGGCAACTAATGAAAAACTGTTTTTT	CASSARATNEKLFF
NA	TRBV7-9	NA	TRBJ2-5	TGTGCCAGCAGCTTTCTTGGGTCGTCGGAGACCCAGTACTTC	CASSFLGSSETQYF
NA	TRBV2	NA	TRBJ1-2	TGTGCCAGCAGCCGGGACCGCGGTGCGGGTGGCTACACCTTC	CASSRDRGAGGYTF
NA	TRBV9	NA	TRBJ2-7	TGTGCCAGCAGCGTAGCTGGCACGGGGGGCGACGAGCAGTACTTC	CASSVAGTGGDEQYF
TRBD1	TRBV7-2	NA	TRBJ1-2	TGTGCCAGCAGGTTACTGGACAGGGAATTCCAAAACTATGGCTACACCTTC	CASRLLDREFQNYGYTF
NA	TRBV5-8	NA	TRBJ2-7	TGTGCCAGCAGCTTGGTTAGCGGAGGGAACTACGAGCAGTACTTC	CASSLVSGGNYEQYF
TRBD1	TRBV6-1	few	TRBJ1-2	TGTGCCAGCAGTGAAGGGGACAGAAAAGGGGGCTACACCTTC	CASSEGDRKGGYTF
TRBD2	TRBV7-2	NA	TRBJ2-7	TGTGCCAGCAGCTTGGGTAGCGGGAGCTCCTACGAGCAGTACTTC	CASSLGSGSSYEQYF
TRBD1	TRBV4-3	NA	TRBJ1-2	TGCGCCAGCAGCCAGATGGGGCAGGGGGCTGGAGGCTACACCTTC	CASSQMGQGAGGYTF
NA	TRBV2	NA	TRBJ1-1	TGTGCCAGCAGTCTCGGGGCCCCGGCAACTGAAGCTTTCTTT	CASSLGAPATEAFF
NA	TRBV30	NA	TRBJ1-5	TGTGCCTGGAAATCTCAAGGGTGGGGGTATCAGCCCCAGCATTTT	CAWKSQGWGYQPQHF
NA	TRBV19	once	TRBJ2-3	TGTGCCAGTAGTGTGAGAGCAGATACGCAGTATTTT	CASSVRADTQYF
TRBD1	TRBV6-4	NA	TRBJ2-7	TGTGCCAGCAGTAGGGGGCCGGACGCTTCCTACGAGCAGTACTTC	CASSRGPDASYEQYF